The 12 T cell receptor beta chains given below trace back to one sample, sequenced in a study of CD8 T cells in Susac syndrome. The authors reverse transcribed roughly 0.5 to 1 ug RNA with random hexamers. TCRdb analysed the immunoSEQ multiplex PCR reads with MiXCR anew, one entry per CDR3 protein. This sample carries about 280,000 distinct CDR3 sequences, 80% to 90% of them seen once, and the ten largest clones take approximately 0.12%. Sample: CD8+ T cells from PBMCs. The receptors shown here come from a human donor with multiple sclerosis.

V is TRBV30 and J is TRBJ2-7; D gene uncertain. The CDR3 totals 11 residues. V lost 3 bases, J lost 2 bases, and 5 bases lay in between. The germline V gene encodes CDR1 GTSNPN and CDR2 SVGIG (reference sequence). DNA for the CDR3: TGTGCCTGGAGCGAAGCCTACGAGCAGTACTTC. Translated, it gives CAWSEAYEQYF.

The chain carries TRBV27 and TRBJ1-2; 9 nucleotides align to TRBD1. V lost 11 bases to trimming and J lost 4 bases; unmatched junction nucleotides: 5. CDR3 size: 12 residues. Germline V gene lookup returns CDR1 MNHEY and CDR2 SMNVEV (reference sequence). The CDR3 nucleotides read TGTGCCGCCCGGACAGGGGCCTATGGCTACACCTTC. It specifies CAARTGAYGYTF.

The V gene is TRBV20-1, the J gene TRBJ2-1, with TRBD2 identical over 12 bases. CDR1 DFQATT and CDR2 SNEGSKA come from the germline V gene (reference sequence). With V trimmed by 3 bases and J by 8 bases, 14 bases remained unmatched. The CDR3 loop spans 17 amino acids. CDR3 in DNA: TGCAGTGCTAGTGGGCTAGCGGGAGGGGTTTGGGGCGATGAGCAGTTCTTC. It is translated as CSASGLAGGVWGDEQFF.

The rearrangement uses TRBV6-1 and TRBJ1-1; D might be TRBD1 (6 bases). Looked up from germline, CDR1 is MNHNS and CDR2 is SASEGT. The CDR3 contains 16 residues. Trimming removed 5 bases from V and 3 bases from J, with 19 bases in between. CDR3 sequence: CASSQTPGTLDTEAFF. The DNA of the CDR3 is TGTGCCAGCAGTCAAACTCCCGGGACATTAGACACTGAAGCTTTCTTT.

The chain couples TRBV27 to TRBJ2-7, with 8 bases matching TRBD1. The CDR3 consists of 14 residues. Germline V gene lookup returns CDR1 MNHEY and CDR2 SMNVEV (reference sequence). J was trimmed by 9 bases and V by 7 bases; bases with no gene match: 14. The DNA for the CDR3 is TGTGCCAGCACCGTGGTAGGACAGGGTGGGGTGCAGTACTTC. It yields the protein CASTVVGQGGVQYF.

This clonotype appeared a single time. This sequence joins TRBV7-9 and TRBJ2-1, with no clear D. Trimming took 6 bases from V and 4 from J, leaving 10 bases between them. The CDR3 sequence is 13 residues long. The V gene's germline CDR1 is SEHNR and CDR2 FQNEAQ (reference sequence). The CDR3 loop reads CASSRVEYNEQFF. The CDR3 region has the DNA TGTGCCAGCAGTCGTGTTGAATACAATGAGCAGTTCTTC.

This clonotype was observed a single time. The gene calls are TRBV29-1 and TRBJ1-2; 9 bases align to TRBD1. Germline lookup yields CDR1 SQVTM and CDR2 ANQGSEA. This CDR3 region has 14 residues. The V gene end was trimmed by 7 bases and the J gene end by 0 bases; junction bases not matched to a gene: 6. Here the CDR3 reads CSAYTGGANYGYTF. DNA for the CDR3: TGCAGCGCTTATACAGGGGGCGCTAACTATGGCTACACCTTC.

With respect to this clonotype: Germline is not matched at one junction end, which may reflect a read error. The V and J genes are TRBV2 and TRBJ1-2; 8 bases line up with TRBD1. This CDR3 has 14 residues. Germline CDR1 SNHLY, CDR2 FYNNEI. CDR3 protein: CANSLGQGLGGYTF. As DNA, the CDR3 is TGTGCCAACAGTTTAGGACAGGGTCTCGGCGGCTACACCTTC.

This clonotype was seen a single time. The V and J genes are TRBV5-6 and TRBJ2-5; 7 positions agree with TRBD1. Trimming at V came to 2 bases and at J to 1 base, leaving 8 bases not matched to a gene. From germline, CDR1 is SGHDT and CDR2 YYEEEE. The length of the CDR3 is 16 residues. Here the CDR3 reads CASSFARTGLQETQYF. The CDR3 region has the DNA TGTGCCAGCAGCTTCGCCCGGACAGGTCTCCAAGAGACCCAGTACTTC.

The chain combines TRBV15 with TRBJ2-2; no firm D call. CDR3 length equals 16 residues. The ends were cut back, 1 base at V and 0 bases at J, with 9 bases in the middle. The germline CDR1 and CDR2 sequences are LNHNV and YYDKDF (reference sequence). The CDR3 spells CATSRAGAPNTGELFF. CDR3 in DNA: TGTGCCACCAGCAGAGCTGGCGCCCCGAACACCGGGGAGCTGTTTTTT.

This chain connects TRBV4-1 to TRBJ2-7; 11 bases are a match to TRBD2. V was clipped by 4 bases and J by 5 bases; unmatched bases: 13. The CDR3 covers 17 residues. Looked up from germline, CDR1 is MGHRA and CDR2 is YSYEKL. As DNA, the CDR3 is TGCGCCAGCAGCCCCCGCACCCTAGCGGGAGGTAAAAACGAGCAGTACTTC. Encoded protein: CASSPRTLAGGKNEQYF.

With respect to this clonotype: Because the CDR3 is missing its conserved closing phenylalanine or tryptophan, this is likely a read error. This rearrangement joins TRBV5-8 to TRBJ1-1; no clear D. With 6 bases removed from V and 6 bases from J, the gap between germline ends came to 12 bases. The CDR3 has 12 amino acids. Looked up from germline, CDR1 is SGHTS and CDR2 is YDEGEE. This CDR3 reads CASTILPPEAFS. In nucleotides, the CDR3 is TGTGCCAGCACCATTCTGCCCCCTGAAGCTTTCTCT.